Each of the 7 T cell receptor beta chains below was sequenced from the same sample in a study of control samples from healthy donors and cancer patients. Sequencing was performed with immunoSEQ multiplex PCR; in TCRdb, only in-frame clones are kept and a portion is missing. The sample has some 150,000 clones, about 93% seen once. Sequencing used PBMCs. The receptors come from a man between 60 and 75 years old with colorectal cancer.

The chain links TRBV30 to TRBJ1-5, with D possibly matching TRBD1 (5 bases). Per the germline V gene, CDR1 is GTSNPN and CDR2 is SVGIG (reference sequence). V was cut by 2 bases and J by 0 bases, with 11 bases left in between. The CDR3 is 15 residues long. The CDR3 DNA reads as TGTGCCTGGAGTCGGGACGGCTATAGCAATCAGCCCCAGCATTTT. It translates to CAWSRDGYSNQPQHF.

The sample holds a few counts of this clone. The chain couples TRBV7-2 to TRBJ1-1; D unclear. Germline CDR1 is SGHTA and CDR2 is FQGNSA. The CDR3 covers 15 residues. The V end lost 2 bases, the J end lost 6 bases, and 16 bases lay between the germline ends. CDR3 protein: CASSLSLLTFSEAFF. As DNA, the CDR3 is TGTGCCAGCAGCTTATCTCTGTTGACCTTTTCTGAAGCTTTCTTT.

V gene TRBV6-6 combines with J gene TRBJ1-1; D remains ambiguous. The V end lost 4 bases, the J end lost 4 bases, and 13 bases lay between the germline ends. Germline lookup yields CDR1 MNHNY and CDR2 SVGAGI (reference sequence). This CDR3 has 14 amino acids. DNA for the CDR3: TGTGCCAGCAGTTTGGCCGGAGGCCCCACTGAAGCTTTCTTT. Translated: CASSLAGGPTEAFF.

This chain connects TRBV7-9 to TRBJ2-3; the D call may be TRBD1 or TRBD2 (5 bases each). The CDR3 extends over 14 amino acids. The V end lost 0 bases, the J end lost 1 base, and 5 bases lay between the germline ends. Germline values: CDR1 SEHNR, CDR2 FQNEAQ (reference sequence). DNA for the CDR3: TGTGCCAGCAGCTTAGCGGGGGGCACAGATACGCAGTATTTT. Residues: CASSLAGGTDTQYF.

The chain joins TRBV29-1 to TRBJ2-1; TRBD1 aligns across 11 bases. This CDR3 has 16 residues. V was pared by 5 bases and J by 1 base, with 7 bases of the junction left unmatched. Germline CDR1 SQVTM, CDR2 ANQGSEA. In nucleotides, the CDR3 is TGCAGCGTTCGAGGGACAGGGGGGGGTTCCTACAATGAGCAGTTCTTC. Amino acid sequence: CSVRGTGGGSYNEQFF.

The rearrangement joins TRBV19 to TRBJ1-4; a weak D match, TRBD1 (5 bases). In germline, CDR1 is LNHDA, CDR2 SQIVND (reference sequence). The CDR3 has 15 amino acids. Trimming removed 3 bases from V and 8 bases from J, with 16 bases in between. The CDR3 coding sequence is TGTGCCAGTAGTATCCCCCGGGGGGGGAAGGAAAAACTGTTTTTT. It encodes CASSIPRGGKEKLFF. Variable domain in full (rest from reference TRBV19 and TRBJ1-4): DGGITQSPKYLFRKEGQNVTLSCEQNLNHDAMYWYRQDPGQGLRLIYYSQIVNDFQKGDIAEGYSVSREKKESFPLTVTSAQKNPTAFYLCASSIPRGGKEKLFFGSGTQLSVL.

The chain uses TRBV30 and TRBJ2-5; D remains ambiguous. In germline, CDR1 is GTSNPN, CDR2 SVGIG (reference sequence). The CDR3 runs 12 residues. The ends were cut back, 0 bases at V and 4 bases at J, with 6 bases in the middle. As DNA, the CDR3 is TGTGCCTGGAGTGTACAAGGAGAGACCCAGTACTTC. Amino acid sequence: CAWSVQGETQYF.